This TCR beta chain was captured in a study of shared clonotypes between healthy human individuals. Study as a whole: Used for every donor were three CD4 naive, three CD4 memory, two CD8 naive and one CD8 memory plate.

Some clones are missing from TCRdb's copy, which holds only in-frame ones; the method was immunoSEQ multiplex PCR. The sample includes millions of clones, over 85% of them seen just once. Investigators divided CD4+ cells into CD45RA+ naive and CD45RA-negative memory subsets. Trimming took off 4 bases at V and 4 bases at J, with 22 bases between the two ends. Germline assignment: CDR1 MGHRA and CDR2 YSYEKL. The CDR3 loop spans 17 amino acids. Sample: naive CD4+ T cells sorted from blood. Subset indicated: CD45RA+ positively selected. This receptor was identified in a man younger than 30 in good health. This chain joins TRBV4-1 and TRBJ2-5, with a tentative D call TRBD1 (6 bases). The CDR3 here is CASSPGIDPGQLETQYF. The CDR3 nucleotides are TGCGCCAGCAGCCCGGGGATTGATCCTGGACAGCTAGAGACCCAGTACTTC.